This entry concerns a single T cell receptor (beta chain). Clones were read by immunoSEQ multiplex PCR, and TCRdb kept only the in-frame ones, dropping some. This table has some 70,000 clones, roughly 97% appearing once. CDR1 is SEHNR and CDR2 is FQNEAQ in the germline V gene (reference sequence). The ends were cut back, 5 bases at V and 4 bases at J, with 21 bases in the middle. There are 16 residues in the CDR3. The data originate from a study of technical replicates of blood from a handful of donors. This clonotype was obtained from a human donor in good health. The chain has TRBV7-9 and TRBJ2-7, with D tentatively TRBD2 (5 bases). The material sequenced was T cells isolated from PBMCs. CDR3 in DNA: TGTGCCAGCAGCGACTTTAGCGCCCAACAGAGGTACGAGCAGTACTTC. Translated, it gives CASSDFSAQQRYEQYF.